This TCR beta chain was identified in a study of beta chain features in type 1 diabetes (dated by TCRdb to about 2018). Regarding the study in general: Mean age, gender distribution, total cell number and subset yield did not differ between patients and healthy donors. A total of about 110,000,000 sorted cells were examined across all samples, and a strong correlation was observed between cell number per subset and RNA yield. In the study, TCRB repertoires of sorted circulating CD4+ T cell subsets from recently diagnosed type 1 diabetes patients were compared with those of matched healthy donors. Regulatory and stem cell-like memory subsets were isolated from only 8 patients and about eight healthy donors, whereas naive and central memory subsets came from all 28 donors. The paper's findings and limits, for the study overall: A moderate but significant shortening of TCRB CDR3 length was observed in type 1 diabetes patients in all four CD4+ subsets. Because cDNA was sequenced instead of genomic DNA, highly expressing activated cells could be over-represented, though the groups showed no difference in activation or CD3 levels. Shorter templates might be favored by PCR, yet because patient and control samples were amplified and corrected together, any such skew would affect both groups equally. Because the HLA sub-analyses included only small numbers of individuals, any influence of HLA type on TCRB rearrangement was left unresolved. Naive, central memory and regulatory TCRB repertoires appeared to be more alike among patients than among healthy donors. At VDJ recombination sites, type 1 diabetes patients had fewer insertions and more deleted nucleotides, which implies abnormalities in thymic rearrangement.

The CDR3 goes from the cysteine to the phenylalanine over 16 residues. Kept here is only the CDR3 DNA, which spans 48 bases and is read in frame from base 1. The germline V gene provides CDR1 SGHTA and CDR2 FQGNSA. V and J are trimmed by 5 bases and 1 base, and the gene matches miss 9 bases of the junction. Each donor gave one peripheral blood draw, roughly 0.11 L on average, collected into heparinised tubes. A BD FACSAria II was used to sort naive, central memory, regulatory and stem cell-like memory CD4+ T cells with a panel that included CD45RO, CCR7, CD25, CD127, CD95 and CD27. Purity was above 95% for every sorted population. Right away, PBMCs were isolated by Lymphoprep density gradient centrifugation and were stained directly, with no culture step. Samples were stained and sorted in pairs, with one healthy donor and one patient per experiment, so that batch effects were minimized. This clone was counted a few times. No antigen is known for it. No per-base quality is available; no much larger clone lies one base away.

All of the isolated RNA was reverse transcribed with the High Capacity cDNA Reverse Transcription Kit, so expressed TCRB transcripts were sequenced. Deep immunoSEQ sequencing was performed on naive, central memory and regulatory T cell samples, with an average of around 3.5 million total reads per sample. Sorted cells were lysed in RLT buffer and RNA was extracted with DNase-treated RNeasy Micro or Mini kits, depending on cell number. To prevent cross-contamination, each cell subset was processed individually, whereas patient and healthy donor samples were processed jointly. The immunoSEQ multiplex PCR was used to amplify TCRB sequences from cDNA, yielding 87-bp fragments that span the CDR3 region. Sequencing of the amplicons was done on the Illumina HiSeq platform. As for the original processing: PCR bias was corrected computationally using synthetic template baselines, and reads within Hamming distance 2 were collapsed, with unmergeable singletons discarded. Reads were aligned against IMGT to assign V, D and J genes, CDR3 length and insertions or deletions at six rearrangement sites. Within each subset, clonotype counts were normalized to the number of sorted cells before true diversity and Gini coefficients were calculated with the tcR R package. The overlap coefficient, calculated on TCRB nucleotide sequences, was used to measure repertoire sharing. As a proxy for the pre-selection repertoire, out-of-frame TCRB sequences from naive cells were analyzed. Imported from immuneACCESS, the table was reduced by TCRdb to in-frame sequences with V and J called. These copies leave out some clones; in studies compared against another copy, an unresolved V gene accounts for under half, and the cause of the remainder is not known. For V, J and clone size, that table is used; D and trimming come from the DNA. The sample profile shows roughly 610,000 clones; 15% to 18% of them were found once. Approximately 0.099% of the sample is in the top ten clones.

The sample was naive CD4+ T cells from blood. In the paper's terms, the cell subset or site label means: true naive CD4+ T cells. The chain is encoded by TRBV7-2 joined to TRBJ2-3, with 7 middle bases fitting TRBD1. The receptor comes from a man aged 18 to 30 in good health. This receptor has the CDR3 CASSRQGTGGTDTQYF. Read as DNA, the sequence is TGTGCCAGCAGCCGGCAGGGAACAGGGGGCACAGATACGCAGTATTTT.